This T cell receptor beta chain appears in the sequencing data of a study of metastatic and nonmetastatic thyroid tumors. After removal of 6 bases from V and 9 bases from J, the junction contained 10 bases not matched to a gene. This CDR3 has 15 residues. Germline V lookup: CDR1 LNHDA, CDR2 SQIVND (reference sequence). This clone has ten or more counts. Original processing notes: Built for papillary thyroid cancer, a distant-metastasis classifier drew on CDR3 differences across clinicopathological groups. TCRdb re-called the PCR reads through MiXCR. In this record, the V and J calls reflect TCRdb's handling and not the investigators' own analysis. The sample includes roughly 75,000 clones, approximately 12% of them seen just once. No treatment of any kind had been given to any patient before thyroid surgery.

The receptor was derived from a female donor with papillary thyroid cancer or a benign thyroid nodule (not recorded which). Some clones in this sample may be carry-over from other donors' samples. Sequencing input: tumor tissue. V usage is TRBV19 and J usage is TRBJ2-1; 11 bases are shared with TRBD2. The CDR3 region is CASRGSGRAISEQFF. The CDR3 DNA reads as TGTGCCAGTAGGGGTAGCGGGAGGGCCATATCTGAGCAGTTCTTC.